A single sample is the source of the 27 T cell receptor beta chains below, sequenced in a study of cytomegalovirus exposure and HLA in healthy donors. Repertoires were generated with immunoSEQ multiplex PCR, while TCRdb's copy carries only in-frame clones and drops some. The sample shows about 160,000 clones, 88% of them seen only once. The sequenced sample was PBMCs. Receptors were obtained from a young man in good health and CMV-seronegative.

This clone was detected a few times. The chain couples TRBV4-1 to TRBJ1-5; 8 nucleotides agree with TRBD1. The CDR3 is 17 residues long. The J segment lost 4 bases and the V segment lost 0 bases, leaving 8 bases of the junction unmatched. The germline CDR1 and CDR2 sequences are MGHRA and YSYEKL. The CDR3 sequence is CASSQDRAGGRNQPQHF. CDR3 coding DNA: TGCGCCAGCAGCCAAGATCGGGCAGGGGGCAGGAATCAGCCCCAGCATTTT.

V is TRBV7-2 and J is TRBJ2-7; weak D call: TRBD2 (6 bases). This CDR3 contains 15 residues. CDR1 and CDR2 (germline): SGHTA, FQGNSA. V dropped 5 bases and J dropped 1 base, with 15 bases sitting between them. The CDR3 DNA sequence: TGTGCCAGCAGCGACTCGGGACTGATGTCCTACGAGCAGTACTTC. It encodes CASSDSGLMSYEQYF.

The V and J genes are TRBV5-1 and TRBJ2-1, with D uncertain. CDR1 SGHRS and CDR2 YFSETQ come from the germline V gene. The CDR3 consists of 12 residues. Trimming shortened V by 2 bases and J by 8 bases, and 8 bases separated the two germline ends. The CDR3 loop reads CASSFSGDEQFF. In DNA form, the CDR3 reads TGCGCCAGCAGCTTCTCTGGAGATGAGCAGTTCTTC. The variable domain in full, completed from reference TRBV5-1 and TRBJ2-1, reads KAGVTQTPRYLIKTRGQQVTLSCSPISGHRSVSWYQQTPGQGLQFLFEYFSETQRNKGNFPGRFSGRQFSNSRSEMNVSTLELGDSALYLCASSFSGDEQFFGPGTRLTVL.

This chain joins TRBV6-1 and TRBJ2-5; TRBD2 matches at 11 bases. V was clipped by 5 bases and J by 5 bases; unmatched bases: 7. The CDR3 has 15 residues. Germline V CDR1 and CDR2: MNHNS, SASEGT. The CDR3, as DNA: TGTGCCAGCAGTCAGGGGACTAGCGGCGGGGAGACCCAGTACTTC. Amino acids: CASSQGTSGGETQYF.

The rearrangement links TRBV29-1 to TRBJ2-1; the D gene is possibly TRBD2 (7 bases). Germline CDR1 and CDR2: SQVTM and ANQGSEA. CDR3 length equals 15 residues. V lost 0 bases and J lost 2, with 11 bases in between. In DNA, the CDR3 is TGCAGCGTTGAAGAGGGGGGGGCCGCCTACAATGAGCAGTTCTTC. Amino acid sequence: CSVEEGGAAYNEQFF.

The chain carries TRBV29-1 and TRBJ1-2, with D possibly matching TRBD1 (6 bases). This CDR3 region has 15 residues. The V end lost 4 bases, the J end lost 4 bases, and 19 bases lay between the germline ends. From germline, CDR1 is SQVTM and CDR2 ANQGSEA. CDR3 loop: CSVVFRGSGSYGYTF. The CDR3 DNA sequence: TGCAGCGTTGTTTTCAGGGGTAGTGGGTCCTATGGCTACACCTTC.

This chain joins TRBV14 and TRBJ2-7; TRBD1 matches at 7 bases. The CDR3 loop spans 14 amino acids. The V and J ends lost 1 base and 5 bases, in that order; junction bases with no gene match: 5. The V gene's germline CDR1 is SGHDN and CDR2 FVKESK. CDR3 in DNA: TGTGCCAGCAGCCAAGGGACAGGTGTACACGAGCAGTACTTC. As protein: CASSQGTGVHEQYF.

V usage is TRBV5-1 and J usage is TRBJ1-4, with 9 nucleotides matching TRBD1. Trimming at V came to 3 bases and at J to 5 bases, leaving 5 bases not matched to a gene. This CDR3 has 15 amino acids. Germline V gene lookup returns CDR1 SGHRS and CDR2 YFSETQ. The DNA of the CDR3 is TGCGCCAGCAGCTCTAGGGACAGGGTGAATGAAAAACTGTTTTTT. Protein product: CASSSRDRVNEKLFF.

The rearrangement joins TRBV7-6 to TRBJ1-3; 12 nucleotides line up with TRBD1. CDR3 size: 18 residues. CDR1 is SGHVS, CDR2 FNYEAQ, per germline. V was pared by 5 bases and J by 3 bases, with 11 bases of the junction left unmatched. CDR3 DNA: TGTGCCAGCAGCCCCGGGACAGGGGGCGGCATGGGTGGAAACACCATATATTTT. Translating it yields CASSPGTGGGMGGNTIYF. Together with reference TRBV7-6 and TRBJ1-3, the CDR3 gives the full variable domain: GAGVSQSPRYKVTKRGQDVALRCDPISGHVSLYWYRQALGQGPEFLTYFNYEAQQDKSGLPNDRFSAERPEGSISTLTIQRTEQRDSAMYRCASSPGTGGGMGGNTIYFGEGSWLTVV.

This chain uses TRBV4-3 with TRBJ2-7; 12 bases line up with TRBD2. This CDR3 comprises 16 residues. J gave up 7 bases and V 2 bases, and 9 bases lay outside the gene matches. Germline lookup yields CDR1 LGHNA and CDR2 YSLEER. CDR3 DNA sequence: TGCGCCAGCAGCCAATCGATGACTAGCGGGAGCGATGAGCAGTACTTC. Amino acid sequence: CASSQSMTSGSDEQYF.

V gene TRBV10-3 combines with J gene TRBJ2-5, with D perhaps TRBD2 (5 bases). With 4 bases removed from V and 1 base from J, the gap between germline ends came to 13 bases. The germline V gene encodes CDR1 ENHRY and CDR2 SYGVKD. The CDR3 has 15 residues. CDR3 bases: TGTGCCATCAGTGCTCTTTCCCGGGGCCAAGAGACCCAGTACTTC. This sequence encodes CAISALSRGQETQYF.

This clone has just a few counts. The DNA for the CDR3 is TGTGCCAGCAGCCCACCGGCGGGAGGCCATGAGCAGTTCTTC. Protein: CASSPPAGGHEQFF. J is TRBJ2-1 and V is TRBV7-6; 8 bases agree with TRBD2. The CDR3 length is 14 residues. Per germline, CDR1 SGHVS and CDR2 FNYEAQ. Trimming at V came to 5 bases and at J to 8 bases, leaving 8 bases not matched to a gene. The whole variable domain, remainder taken from reference TRBV7-6 and TRBJ2-1, is GAGVSQSPRYKVTKRGQDVALRCDPISGHVSLYWYRQALGQGPEFLTYFNYEAQQDKSGLPNDRFSAERPEGSISTLTIQRTEQRDSAMYRCASSPPAGGHEQFFGPGTRLTVL.

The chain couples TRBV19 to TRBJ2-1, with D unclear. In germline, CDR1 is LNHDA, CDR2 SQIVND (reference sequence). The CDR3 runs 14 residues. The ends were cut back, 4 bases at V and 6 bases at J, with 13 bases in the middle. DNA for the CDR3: TGTGCCAGTAGTAATGGTGGTGGGCTCAATGAGCAGTTCTTC. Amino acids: CASSNGGGLNEQFF.

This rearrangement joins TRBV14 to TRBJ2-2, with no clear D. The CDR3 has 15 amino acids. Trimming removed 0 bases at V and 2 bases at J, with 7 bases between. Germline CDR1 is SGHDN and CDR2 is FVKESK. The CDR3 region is CASSQDISNTGELFF. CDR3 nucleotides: TGTGCCAGCAGCCAAGATATCTCTAACACCGGGGAGCTGTTTTTT.

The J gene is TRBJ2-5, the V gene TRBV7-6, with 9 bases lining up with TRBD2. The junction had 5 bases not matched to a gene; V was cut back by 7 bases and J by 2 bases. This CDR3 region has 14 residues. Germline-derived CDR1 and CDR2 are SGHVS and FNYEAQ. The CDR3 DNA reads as TGTGCCAGCACCGAGAGCGGGGGGCAAGAGACCCAGTACTTC. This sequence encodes CASTESGGQETQYF.

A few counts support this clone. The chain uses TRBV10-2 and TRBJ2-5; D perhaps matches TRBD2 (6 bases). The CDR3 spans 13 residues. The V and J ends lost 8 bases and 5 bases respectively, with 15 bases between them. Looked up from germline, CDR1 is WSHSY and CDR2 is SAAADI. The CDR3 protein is CASQIGGGETQYF. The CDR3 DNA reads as TGCGCCAGCCAGATCGGGGGTGGGGAGACCCAGTACTTC.

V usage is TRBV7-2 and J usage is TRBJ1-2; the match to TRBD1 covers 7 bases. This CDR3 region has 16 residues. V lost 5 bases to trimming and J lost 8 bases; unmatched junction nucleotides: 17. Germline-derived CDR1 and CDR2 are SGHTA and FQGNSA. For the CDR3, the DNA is TGTGCCAGCAGCCAGGGGGTCGCAGGGGCTGTATCGGGCTACACCTTC. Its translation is CASSQGVAGAVSGYTF.

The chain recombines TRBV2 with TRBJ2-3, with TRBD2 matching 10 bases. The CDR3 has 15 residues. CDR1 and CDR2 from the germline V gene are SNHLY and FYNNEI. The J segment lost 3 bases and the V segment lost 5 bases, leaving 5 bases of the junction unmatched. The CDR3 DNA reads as TGTGCCAGCAGTATGGGACTAGCGAGAACAGATACGCAGTATTTT. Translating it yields CASSMGLARTDTQYF.

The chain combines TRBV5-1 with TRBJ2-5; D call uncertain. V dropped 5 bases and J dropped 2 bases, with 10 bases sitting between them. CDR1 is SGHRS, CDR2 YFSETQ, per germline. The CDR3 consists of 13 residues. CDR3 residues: CASRPDIQETQYF. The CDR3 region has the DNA TGCGCCAGCAGACCCGACATTCAAGAGACCCAGTACTTC. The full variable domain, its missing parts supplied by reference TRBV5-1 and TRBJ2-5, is KAGVTQTPRYLIKTRGQQVTLSCSPISGHRSVSWYQQTPGQGLQFLFEYFSETQRNKGNFPGRFSGRQFSNSRSEMNVSTLELGDSALYLCASRPDIQETQYFGPGTRLLVL.

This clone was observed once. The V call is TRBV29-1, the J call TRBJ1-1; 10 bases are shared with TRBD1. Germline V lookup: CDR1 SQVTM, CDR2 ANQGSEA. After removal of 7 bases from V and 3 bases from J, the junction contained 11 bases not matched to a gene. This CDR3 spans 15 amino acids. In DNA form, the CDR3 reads TGCAGCGGTCAGACAGGGGGCGCTGGGGACACTGAAGCTTTCTTT. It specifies CSGQTGGAGDTEAFF.

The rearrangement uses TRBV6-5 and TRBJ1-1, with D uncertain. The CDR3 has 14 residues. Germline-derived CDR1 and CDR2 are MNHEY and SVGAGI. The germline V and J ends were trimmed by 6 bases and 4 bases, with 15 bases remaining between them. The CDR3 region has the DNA TGTGCCAGCAGGGCTTCCGGAGGTGGCACTGAAGCTTTCTTT. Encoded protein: CASRASGGGTEAFF.

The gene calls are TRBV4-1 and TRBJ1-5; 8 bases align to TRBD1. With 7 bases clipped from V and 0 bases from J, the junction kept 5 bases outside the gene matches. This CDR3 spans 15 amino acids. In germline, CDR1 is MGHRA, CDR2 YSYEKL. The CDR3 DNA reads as TGCGCCAGCACCACAGGGGGGCTTAGCAATCAGCCCCAGCATTTT. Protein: CASTTGGLSNQPQHF.

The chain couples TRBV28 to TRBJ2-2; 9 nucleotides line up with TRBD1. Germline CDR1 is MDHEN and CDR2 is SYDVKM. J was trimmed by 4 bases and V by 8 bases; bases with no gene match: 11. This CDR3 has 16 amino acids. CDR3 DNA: TGTGCCAGCCAGGATCCCGGGACAGGGATCACCGGGGAGCTGTTTTTT. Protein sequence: CASQDPGTGITGELFF. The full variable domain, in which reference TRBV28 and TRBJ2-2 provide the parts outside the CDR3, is DVKVTQSSRYLVKRTGEKVFLECVQDMDHENMFWYRQDPGLGLRLIYFSYDVKMKEKGDIPEGYSVSREKKERFSLILESASTNQTSMYLCASQDPGTGITGELFFGEGSRLTVL.

CDR3: CASSLVGGSTNEKLFF. The CDR3 DNA sequence: TGCGCCAGCAGCTTGGTTGGGGGGTCAACTAATGAAAAACTGTTTTTT. The chain links TRBV5-1 to TRBJ1-4; D perhaps matches TRBD1 (5 bases). Germline CDR1 and CDR2: SGHRS and YFSETQ. V was cut by 0 bases and J by 0 bases, with 9 bases left in between. The CDR3 is made up of 16 amino acids.

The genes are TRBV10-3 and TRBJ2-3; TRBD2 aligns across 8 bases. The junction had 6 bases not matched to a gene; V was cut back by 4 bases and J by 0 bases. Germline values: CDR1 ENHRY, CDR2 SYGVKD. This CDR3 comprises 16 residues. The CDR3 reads CAISGIAGSSTDTQYF. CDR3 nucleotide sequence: TGTGCCATCAGTGGAATAGCGGGATCTAGCACAGATACGCAGTATTTT.

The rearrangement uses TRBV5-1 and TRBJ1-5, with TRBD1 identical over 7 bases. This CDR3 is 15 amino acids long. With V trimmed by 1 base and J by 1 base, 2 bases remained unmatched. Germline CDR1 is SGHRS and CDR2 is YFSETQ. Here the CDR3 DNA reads TGCGCCAGCAGCTTGACAGGGGAAAGCAATCAGCCCCAGCATTTT. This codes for CASSLTGESNQPQHF.

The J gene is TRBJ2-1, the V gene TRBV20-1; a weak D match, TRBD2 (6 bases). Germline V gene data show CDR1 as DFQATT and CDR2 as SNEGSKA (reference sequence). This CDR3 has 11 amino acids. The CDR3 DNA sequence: TGCAGGGTGCGGGGTATCGATGAGCAGTTCTTC. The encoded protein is CRVRGIDEQFF.